These 8 T cell receptor beta chains originate from one sample sequenced in a study of shared clonotypes between healthy human individuals. Naive-designated CD8 cells lacked CD45RO, were positively enriched for CCR7, and omitted terminally differentiated effector memory CD45RA+ cells. The repertoire was sequenced with immunoSEQ multiplex PCR; TCRdb's copy has only in-frame clones and lacks some. The sample has around 2.1 million clones; about 93% are singletons. Material: naive CD8+ T cells from PBMCs. The receptor set was obtained from a man aged 18 to 30 in good health. Some clones in this sample may be carry-over from other donors' samples.

This clone was found once. Other DNA sequences within the sample encode an identical CDR3. The V gene is TRBV6-5, the J gene TRBJ2-1; TRBD2 agrees at 7 bases. With 6 bases clipped from V and 7 bases from J, the junction kept 6 bases outside the gene matches. The CDR3 is 13 amino acids. Germline values: CDR1 MNHEY, CDR2 SVGAGI. CDR3 sequence (DNA): TGTGCCAGCAGCCCATCGGGGGGTAATGAGCAGTTCTTC. It encodes CASSPSGGNEQFF.

This chain links TRBV6-5 with TRBJ1-1, with D tentatively TRBD1 (6 bases). This CDR3 region has 14 residues. Deletions cut 5 bases from V and 2 bases from J, with 12 bases between. Germline loops: CDR1 MNHEY, CDR2 SVGAGI. CDR3 amino acids: CASSAGGTNTEAFF. The CDR3 DNA follows: TGTGCCAGCAGTGCGGGAGGGACAAACACTGAAGCTTTCTTT.

The chain has TRBV15 and TRBJ2-1; 10 positions agree with TRBD2. CDR3 length: 15 residues. J gave up 3 bases and V 5 bases, and 4 bases lay outside the gene matches. CDR1 and CDR2 from the germline V gene are LNHNV and YYDKDF (reference sequence). The CDR3 DNA reads TGTGCCACCAGCGGGACTAGCGTGGTCTACAATGAGCAGTTCTTC. Translated: CATSGTSVVYNEQFF.

J is TRBJ1-4 and V is TRBV19, with TRBD1 as a possible D gene (5 bases). This CDR3 region has 15 residues. Germline V CDR1 and CDR2: LNHDA, SQIVND (reference sequence). V lost 6 bases, J lost 5 bases, and 16 bases lay in between. The CDR3 protein is CASRDSSGWNEKLFF. The CDR3 bases are TGTGCCAGTAGGGATTCTTCAGGGTGGAATGAAAAACTGTTTTTT.

This chain joins TRBV4-1 and TRBJ1-2; D is ambiguous. The CDR3 has 14 amino acids. Germline CDR1 MGHRA, CDR2 YSYEKL. Trimming left V 1 base short and J 0 bases short, with 6 bases between. The CDR3 DNA is TGCGCCAGCAGCCAAGCACACACTAACTATGGCTACACCTTC. Translation: CASSQAHTNYGYTF.

The chain links TRBV19 to TRBJ2-4, with 9 bases aligning to TRBD1. The CDR3 is 17 amino acids. Germline assignment: CDR1 LNHDA and CDR2 SQIVND (reference sequence). The V and J ends lost 8 bases and 0 bases, in that order; junction bases with no gene match: 11. This CDR3 is CASATGQGSLAKNIQYF. CDR3 DNA: TGTGCCAGTGCCACCGGACAGGGGAGTCTAGCCAAAAACATTCAGTACTTC.

The J gene is TRBJ2-5, the V gene TRBV27, with 10 nucleotides matching TRBD2. CDR1 is MNHEY and CDR2 is SMNVEV in the germline V gene (reference sequence). The CDR3 is 16 amino acids. The trim removed 4 bases at V and 5 bases at J, leaving 10 bases unmatched. The CDR3 protein is CASSYRPAGGLETQYF. The DNA of the CDR3 is TGTGCCAGCAGTTATCGTCCAGCGGGAGGGCTGGAGACCCAGTACTTC.

This sequence joins TRBV4-1 and TRBJ2-1; 8 bases line up with TRBD2. Germline V CDR1 and CDR2: MGHRA, YSYEKL. The CDR3 covers 17 residues. With 2 bases clipped from V and 6 bases from J, the junction kept 12 bases outside the gene matches. CDR3 DNA: TGCGCCAGCAGCCAATCCCCCGGGACTAGGATTCGCAATGAGCAGTTCTTC. It is translated as CASSQSPGTRIRNEQFF.